One and the same sample provided the 27 T cell receptor beta chains below, sequenced in a study of blood T cell repertoires in COVID-19. Assay used: immunoSEQ multiplex PCR; TCRdb lists only in-frame clones, some missing. The sample lists approximately 100,000 clones, 90% to 95% occurring once. Input material: peripheral blood. These receptors all stem from a man in his 60s with acute or convalescent COVID-19.

The chain joins TRBV19 to TRBJ2-1, with TRBD2 identical over 12 bases. This CDR3 spans 19 amino acids. V shed 2 bases, J shed 10 bases, and the junction held 18 bases outside the gene matches. Germline-derived CDR1 and CDR2 are LNHDA and SQIVND (reference sequence). The CDR3 coding sequence is TGTGCCAGTAGTATAAAATGGACTAGCGGGATGGAGGGCAATCGGGAGCAGTTCTTC. Protein: CASSIKWTSGMEGNREQFF.

The rearrangement joins TRBV5-4 to TRBJ2-3; possibly TRBD1 for D (6 bases). The V end was cut by 2 bases, the J end by 9 bases, with 16 bases between. The germline V gene encodes CDR1 SGHNT and CDR2 YYREEE (reference sequence). The CDR3 loop spans 14 amino acids. The CDR3 loop is CASSFSSRDITQYF. For the CDR3, the DNA is TGTGCCAGCAGCTTTTCCTCCCGGGACATCACGCAGTATTTT.

The V gene is TRBV23-1, the J gene TRBJ1-6; 10 nucleotides align to TRBD1. TRBV23-1 is filed as an ORF, its function uncertain. V dropped 4 bases and J dropped 4; count of bases not matched to a gene: 7. The CDR3 covers 17 residues. CDR3 residues: CASSPPGTGDYNSPLHF. The CDR3 coding sequence is TGCGCCAGCAGTCCCCCCGGGACAGGGGATTATAATTCACCCCTCCACTTT.

This chain uses TRBV2 with TRBJ1-1; perhaps TRBD1 as D (6 bases). V was shortened by 7 bases and J by 4 bases, with 13 bases between the two germline ends. The CDR3 loop spans 13 amino acids. Germline V gene lookup returns CDR1 SNHLY and CDR2 FYNNEI. CDR3 nucleotides: TGTGCCAGCAATCCAGGGGTACCCACTGAAGCTTTCTTT. It codes for CASNPGVPTEAFF.

The rearrangement links TRBV14 to TRBJ1-1; tentatively, D is TRBD1 (5 bases). Trimming shortened V by 4 bases and J by 3 bases, and 9 bases separated the two germline ends. The CDR3 extends over 13 amino acids. Germline assignment: CDR1 SGHDN and CDR2 FVKESK. CDR3 nucleotide sequence: TGTGCCAGCAGCCGGTCCAGGGACACTGAAGCTTTCTTT. Translated: CASSRSRDTEAFF.

This clone has only a few counts. The CDR3 reads CASTPGGRSYEQYV. The CDR3 DNA sequence: TGTGCCAGCACCCCCGGCGGGAGGTCCTACGAGCAGTACGTC. The V and J genes are TRBV3-1 (or the pseudogene TRBV3-2) and TRBJ2-7, with TRBD2 matching 8 bases. The CDR3 spans 14 residues. V was pared by 7 bases and J by 1 base, with 6 bases of the junction left unmatched. Germline CDR1 reads LGHDT; CDR2 reads YNNKEL (reference sequence).

The CDR3 sequence: CASSYNRGNSPLHF. The CDR3 DNA is TGTGCCAGCAGCTACAACAGGGGTAATTCACCCCTCCACTTT. The chain has TRBV5-6 and TRBJ1-6; the match to TRBD1 covers 7 bases. V was clipped by 3 bases and J by 6 bases; unmatched bases: 3. Germline V CDR1 and CDR2: SGHDT, YYEEEE. The CDR3 length is 14 residues.

This clone was counted between two and nine times. The chain joins TRBV9 to TRBJ1-2; 10 bases match TRBD1. The CDR3 loop spans 15 amino acids. V dropped 4 bases and J dropped 6; count of bases not matched to a gene: 9. Per the germline V gene, CDR1 is SGDLS and CDR2 is YYNGEE. CDR3 sequence reads: CASSPTAGTGDGYTF. DNA of the CDR3: TGTGCCAGCAGCCCAACGGCGGGGACAGGGGATGGCTACACCTTC.

The genes are TRBV12-3 or TRBV12-4 and TRBJ2-3; TRBD2 aligns across 7 bases. J was trimmed by 7 bases and V by 3 bases; bases with no gene match: 4. There are 13 residues in the CDR3. This CDR3 is CASSFGTTHTQYF. For the CDR3, the DNA is TGTGCCAGCAGTTTTGGGACTACTCATACGCAGTATTTT.

The V and J genes are TRBV27 and TRBJ1-2, with D possibly matching TRBD1 (6 bases). V was clipped by 5 bases and J by 8 bases, with 15 bases between them. This CDR3 has 13 residues. From germline, CDR1 is MNHEY and CDR2 SMNVEV (reference sequence). CDR3 in DNA: TGTGCCAGCAGTATCGACAGGCAAGTAGGCTACACCTTC. This sequence encodes CASSIDRQVGYTF.

J is TRBJ1-2 and V is TRBV19, with a tentative D call TRBD1 (5 bases). Germline V gene data show CDR1 as LNHDA and CDR2 as SQIVND (reference sequence). The CDR3 consists of 17 residues. The V end lost 4 bases, the J end lost 4 bases, and 22 bases lay between the germline ends. The CDR3 spells CASSTGRQGTTVYGYTF. CDR3 sequence (DNA): TGTGCCAGTAGTACTGGGCGGCAGGGCACTACCGTCTATGGCTACACCTTC.

This chain uses TRBV5-1 with TRBJ1-4; D not resolved. Between the trimmed V and J ends, which lost 4 bases and 0 bases, there was a span of 7 bases. The CDR3 extends over 14 amino acids. Germline V gene data show CDR1 as SGHRS and CDR2 as YFSETQ. CDR3 sequence reads: CASSLAATNEKLFF. As DNA, the CDR3 is TGCGCCAGCAGCCTAGCTGCAACTAATGAAAAACTGTTTTTT.

CDR3 bases: TGTGCCTGGAGCCGACAGGGGGTAGGAGAGACCCAGTACTTC. This encodes CAWSRQGVGETQYF. The rearrangement uses TRBV30 and TRBJ2-5; 9 nucleotides agree with TRBD1. CDR1 is GTSNPN, CDR2 SVGIG, per germline (reference sequence). This CDR3 spans 14 amino acids. V lost 3 bases, J lost 4 bases, and 6 bases stayed unmatched.

The V call is TRBV7-9, the J call TRBJ1-4, with 11 bases that match TRBD1. Germline assignment: CDR1 SEHNR and CDR2 FQNEAQ (reference sequence). Germline trimming cut 6 bases from V and 5 bases from J; bases unmatched to any gene: 5. The CDR3 has 15 residues. CDR3 sequence: CASSFRDRGNEKLFF. The CDR3 DNA is TGTGCCAGCAGTTTCCGGGACAGGGGGAATGAAAAACTGTTTTTT. The full variable domain, rest sourced from reference TRBV7-9 and TRBJ1-4, is DTGVSQNPRHKITKRGQNVTFRCDPISEHNRLYWYRQTLGQGPEFLTYFQNEAQLEKSRLLSDRFSAERPKGSFSTLEIQRTEQGDSAMYLCASSFRDRGNEKLFFGSGTQLSVL.

As DNA, the CDR3 is TGTGCCAGCAGCTTCACCCCCGGACTAGCAAAGCAGTTCTTC. Translating gives CASSFTPGLAKQFF. The chain recombines TRBV5-5 with TRBJ2-1; 8 bases fit TRBD2. V was pared by 2 bases and J by 11 bases, with 9 bases of the junction left unmatched. Germline V gene data show CDR1 as SGHKS and CDR2 as YYEKEE (reference sequence). The length of the CDR3 is 14 residues.

The chain combines TRBV6-5 with TRBJ1-1; the D gene is possibly TRBD1 (6 bases). V dropped 2 bases and J dropped 3 bases, with 10 bases sitting between them. The CDR3 is 14 residues long. Germline-derived CDR1 and CDR2 are MNHEY and SVGAGI. The CDR3 reads CASSYADRHTEAFF. The CDR3 nucleotides are TGTGCCAGCAGTTACGCGGACAGACACACTGAAGCTTTCTTT.

This clone was observed a handful of times. This sequence joins TRBV4-1 and TRBJ2-2, with 7 bases identical to TRBD2. This CDR3 comprises 18 residues. Germline CDR1 MGHRA, CDR2 YSYEKL. V dropped 1 base and J dropped 0; count of bases not matched to a gene: 8. In DNA, the CDR3 is TGCGCCAGCAGCCAAGCTCCGCGGGGGAGGGCGAACACCGGGGAGCTGTTTTTT. As protein: CASSQAPRGRANTGELFF.

In its sample, this clone was seen a few times. The chain has TRBV24-1 and TRBJ2-1; maybe TRBD2 (6 bases). This CDR3 is built from 17 residues. The germline V and J ends were trimmed by 5 bases and 0 bases, with 16 bases remaining between them. Germline CDR1 KGHDR, CDR2 SFDVKD. The CDR3 bases are TGTGCCACCAGTGGGGGAGCGGGCCGGAGCTCCTACAATGAGCAGTTCTTC. It yields the protein CATSGGAGRSSYNEQFF.

This sequence joins TRBV7-2 and TRBJ2-2; tentatively, D is TRBD2 (6 bases). This CDR3 has 13 residues. CDR1 SGHTA and CDR2 FQGNSA come from the germline V gene. V lost 5 bases and J 7 bases, leaving 11 bases between the germline ends. The CDR3 sequence: CASSREFGGELFF. CDR3 nucleotides: TGTGCCAGCAGCCGGGAGTTCGGCGGGGAGCTGTTTTTT.

The chain joins TRBV5-1 to TRBJ1-1, with 10 bases lining up with TRBD1. The CDR3 spans 16 residues. CDR1 is SGHRS and CDR2 is YFSETQ in the germline V gene. The trim removed 2 bases at V and 3 bases at J, leaving 7 bases unmatched. The CDR3 is CASSFGAGTGDTEAFF. DNA of the CDR3: TGCGCCAGCAGCTTTGGGGCCGGGACAGGGGACACTGAAGCTTTCTTT.

This clone was seen only a few times. The chain employs TRBV7-8 and TRBJ1-5; 7 positions agree with TRBD1. CDR3 length: 15 residues. CDR1 and CDR2 (germline): SGHVS, FQNEAQ. The trim removed 3 bases at V and 6 bases at J, leaving 8 bases unmatched. The CDR3 reads CASSFDRVIGQPQHF. The CDR3 DNA reads as TGTGCCAGCAGCTTTGACAGGGTGATCGGTCAGCCCCAGCATTTT.

Details on this clone: The sample has other DNA sequences that encode this CDR3 too. The chain couples TRBV19 to TRBJ1-5; D gene unclear. The CDR3 sequence is 13 residues long. V shed 0 bases and J shed 5 bases, with 5 bases lying between them. Germline lookup yields CDR1 LNHDA and CDR2 SQIVND (reference sequence). CDR3 in DNA: TGTGCCAGTAGTATAGATCGCGATCAGCCCCAGCATTTT. Protein product: CASSIDRDQPQHF.

The genes are TRBV10-3 and TRBJ2-5; 8 nucleotides match TRBD1. J lost 2 bases, V lost 2 bases, and 4 bases had no gene match. From germline, CDR1 is ENHRY and CDR2 SYGVKD. This CDR3 is 15 amino acids long. CDR3 DNA sequence: TGTGCCATCAGTGAGGGGACAGGAACACAAGAGACCCAGTACTTC. Translation gives CAISEGTGTQETQYF.

J is TRBJ1-1 and V is TRBV21-1. TRBV21-1 is a known pseudogene. The CDR3 sequence is 17 residues long. This CDR3 is CASSKGSRNSQRTEAFF. Here the CDR3 DNA reads TGTGCCAGCAGCAAAGGGTCCAGGAATTCTCAGCGGACTGAAGCTTTCTTT.

This clone was counted a single time. This chain joins TRBV7-9 and TRBJ1-4; tentative D call: TRBD1 (6 bases). Trimming removed 5 bases from V and 3 bases from J, with 10 bases in between. Germline CDR1 reads SEHNR; CDR2 reads FQNEAQ (reference sequence). The CDR3 sequence is 14 residues long. CDR3 residues: CASSPDRSNEKLFF. The CDR3 DNA reads as TGTGCCAGCAGCCCCGACAGGTCTAATGAAAAACTGTTTTTT.

The chain uses TRBV5-1 and TRBJ2-7; D perhaps matches TRBD2 (6 bases). The V gene's germline CDR1 is SGHRS and CDR2 YFSETQ. The CDR3 contains 17 residues. V dropped 4 bases and J dropped 0 bases, with 20 bases sitting between them. CDR3 sequence (DNA): TGCGCCAGCAGCGCCGCTGGGGGGTACTCAAGCTCCTACGAGCAGTACTTC. Protein sequence: CASSAAGGYSSSYEQYF. The full variable domain, its missing parts supplied by reference TRBV5-1 and TRBJ2-7, is KAGVTQTPRYLIKTRGQQVTLSCSPISGHRSVSWYQQTPGQGLQFLFEYFSETQRNKGNFPGRFSGRQFSNSRSEMNVSTLELGDSALYLCASSAAGGYSSSYEQYFGPGTRLTVT.

The CDR3 DNA reads as TGTGCCAGTAGATCGGACAGGGCTAGGAAAGAGACCCAGTACTTC. Amino acids: CASRSDRARKETQYF. The genes are TRBV19 and TRBJ2-5, with 8 bases fitting TRBD1. V was pared by 6 bases and J by 3 bases, with 9 bases of the junction left unmatched. Germline V gene sequence: CDR1 LNHDA, CDR2 SQIVND (reference sequence). This CDR3 spans 15 amino acids.